This T cell receptor beta chain stems from a study of T cell responses to AZD1222 COVID-19 vaccine. Turning to the study itself: Researchers grouped second doses given at about 4 or about 12 weeks into one pool.

With respect to this clone: Its antigen is currently unknown.

Assay used: immunoSEQ multiplex PCR; TCRdb lists only in-frame clones, some missing. The sample contains about 130,000 clones, over 75% of which appear only once. Whole-study findings and limits: Clonal diversity was possibly underestimated, and white British individuals and females predominated among donors. Regions left unmutated in variants are reportedly the target of nearly half of spike-specific TCRs. Among those given AZD1222, only five or six were seropositive at baseline.

The CDR3 sequence is 15 residues long. Germline V CDR1 and CDR2: MDHEN, SYDVKM. Trimming stripped 8 bases from V and 4 bases from J, with 18 bases between. This TCR came from an adult in good health. The chain employs TRBV28 and TRBJ1-5, with a tentative D call TRBD1 (5 bases). The sequencing here drew on peripheral blood, taken on day 0 of AZD1222 vaccination. This CDR3 is CASHGAPRGNQPQHF. As DNA, the CDR3 is TGTGCCAGCCACGGCGCGCCGAGGGGTAATCAGCCCCAGCATTTT. Filled out from reference TRBV28 and TRBJ1-5, the complete variable domain reads DVKVTQSSRYLVKRTGEKVFLECVQDMDHENMFWYRQDPGLGLRLIYFSYDVKMKEKGDIPEGYSVSREKKERFSLILESASTNQTSMYLCASHGAPRGNQPQHFGDGTRLSIL.